This T cell receptor (beta chain) was documented in a study of blood T cells in healthy people across ages. Overall study results and limits: Expanded clonotype changes were possibly confounded by unknown donor CMV status. PBMCs were not sorted, which prevented a conclusive comparison of naive versus antigen-experienced cells.

The second PCR ran 7 to 11 cycles with a sample-barcoded 5' primer and J-beta primers. Each cDNA molecule, via a template-switch adaptor with 12 random nucleotides, was tagged. TCRdb reprocessed the 5' RACE reads with MiXCR, giving one entry per CDR3 protein. The sample yields hundreds of thousands of distinct CDR3 sequences, around 28% seen once. Worth noting for this clonotype: What it recognizes is unknown.

The sample comprised blood. The clonotype originates from an elderly woman in good health.

This chain's CDR3 is CASSVAGENWEAQYF. The CDR3 coding sequence is TGTGCCAGCAGCGTAGCCGGGGAGAACTGGGAGGCCCAGTACTTC. The genes are TRBV9 and TRBJ2-5; maybe TRBD2 (6 bases). Germline CDR1 is SGDLS and CDR2 is YYNGEE. The V end was cut by 0 bases, the J end by 9 bases, with 18 bases between. CDR3 size: 15 residues.